This TCR beta chain was obtained from a study of vaccination effects on CD4 cells after COVID-19. Remarks on this clone: Its target is not known.

This CDR3 is built from 13 residues. V lost 5 bases and J 3 bases, leaving 10 bases between the germline ends. CDR1 and CDR2 (germline): SGHTA, FQGNSA. Using viral peptide pools, the ViraFEST assay grew out antigen-specific CD4+ T cells prior to sequencing. At the end of 10 days of culture, CD4+ T cells were isolated. Recipients of the vaccine had no prior SARS-CoV-2 infection and negative nucleocapsid antibodies. Sequencing used immunoSEQ multiplex PCR; TCRdb keeps in-frame clones, though not all of them. Among just under 75,000 clones listed, approximately 74% were seen once. The source was CD4+ T cells from PBMCs cultured with HCoV-NL63 spike peptides, collected before COVID-19 vaccination. The chain uses TRBV7-2 and TRBJ2-5, with D perhaps assigned TRBD1 or TRBD2 (6 bases each). The clonotype was recovered from a human donor who received a COVID-19 vaccine. CDR3 protein: CASSPRGEETQYF. The DNA of the CDR3 is TGTGCCAGCAGCCCTAGGGGGGAAGAGACCCAGTACTTC. The variable domain in full, completed from reference TRBV7-2 and TRBJ2-5, reads GAGVSQSPSNKVTEKGKDVELRCDPISGHTALYWYRQSLGQGLEFLIYFQGNSAPDKSGLPSDRFSAERTGGSVSTLTIQRTQQEDSAVYLCASSPRGEETQYFGPGTRLLVL.